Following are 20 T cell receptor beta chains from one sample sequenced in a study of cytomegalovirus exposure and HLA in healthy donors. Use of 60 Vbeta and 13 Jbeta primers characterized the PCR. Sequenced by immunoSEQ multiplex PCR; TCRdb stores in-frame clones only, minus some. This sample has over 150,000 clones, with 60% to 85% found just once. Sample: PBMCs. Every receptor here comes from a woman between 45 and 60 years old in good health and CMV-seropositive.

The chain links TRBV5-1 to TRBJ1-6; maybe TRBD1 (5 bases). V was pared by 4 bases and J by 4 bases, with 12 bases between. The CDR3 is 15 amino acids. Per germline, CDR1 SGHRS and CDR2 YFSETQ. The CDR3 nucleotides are TGCGCCAGCAGCCGTGCCGGGGGTTATAATTCACCCCTCCACTTT. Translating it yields CASSRAGGYNSPLHF.

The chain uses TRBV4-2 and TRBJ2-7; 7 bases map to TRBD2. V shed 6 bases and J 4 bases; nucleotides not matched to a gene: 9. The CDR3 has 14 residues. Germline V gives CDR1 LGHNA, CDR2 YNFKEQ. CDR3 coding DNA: TGTGCCAGCAGTCCAGCGGGGAATGATTACGAGCAGTACTTC. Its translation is CASSPAGNDYEQYF.

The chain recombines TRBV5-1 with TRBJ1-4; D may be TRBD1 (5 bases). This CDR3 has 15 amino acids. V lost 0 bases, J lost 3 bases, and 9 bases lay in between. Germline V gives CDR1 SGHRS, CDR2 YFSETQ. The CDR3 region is CASSLGAGSNEKLFF. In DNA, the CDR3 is TGCGCCAGCAGCTTGGGGGCAGGGTCTAATGAAAAACTGTTTTTT. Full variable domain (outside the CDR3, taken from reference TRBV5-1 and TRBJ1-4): KAGVTQTPRYLIKTRGQQVTLSCSPISGHRSVSWYQQTPGQGLQFLFEYFSETQRNKGNFPGRFSGRQFSNSRSEMNVSTLELGDSALYLCASSLGAGSNEKLFFGSGTQLSVL.

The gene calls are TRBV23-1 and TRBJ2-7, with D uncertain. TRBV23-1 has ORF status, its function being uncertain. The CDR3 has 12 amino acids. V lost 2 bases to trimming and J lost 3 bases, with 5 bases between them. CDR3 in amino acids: CASSQEHYEQYF. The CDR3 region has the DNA TGCGCCAGCAGTCAAGAGCACTACGAGCAGTACTTC.

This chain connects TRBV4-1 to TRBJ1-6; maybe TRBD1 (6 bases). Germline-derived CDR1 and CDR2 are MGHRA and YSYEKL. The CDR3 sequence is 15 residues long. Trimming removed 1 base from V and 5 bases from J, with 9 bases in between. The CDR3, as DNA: TGCGCCAGCAGCCAAGTACAGGGAGATAATTCACCCCTCCACTTT. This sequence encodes CASSQVQGDNSPLHF.

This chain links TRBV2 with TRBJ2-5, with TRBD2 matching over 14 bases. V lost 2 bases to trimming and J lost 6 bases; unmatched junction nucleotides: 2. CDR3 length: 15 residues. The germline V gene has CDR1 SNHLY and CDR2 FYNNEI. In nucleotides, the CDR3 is TGTGCCAGCAGTGAAAGGACTAGCGGGGGGAAGACCCAGTACTTC. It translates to CASSERTSGGKTQYF.

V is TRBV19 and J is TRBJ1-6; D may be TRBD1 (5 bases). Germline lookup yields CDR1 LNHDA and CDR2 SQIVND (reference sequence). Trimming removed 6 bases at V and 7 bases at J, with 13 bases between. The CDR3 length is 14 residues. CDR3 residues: CASRTGLQNSPLHF. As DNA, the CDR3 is TGTGCCAGTAGAACAGGCCTCCAGAATTCACCCCTCCACTTT.

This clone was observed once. The CDR3 loop reads CASSFAAGNTIYF. The CDR3 DNA follows: TGTGCCAGCAGTTTCGCAGCTGGAAACACCATATATTTT. V and J are TRBV27 and TRBJ1-3; D is unclear. Germline V gene sequence: CDR1 MNHEY, CDR2 SMNVEV (reference sequence). Trimming shortened V by 3 bases and J by 2 bases, and 5 bases separated the two germline ends. The CDR3 contains 13 residues.

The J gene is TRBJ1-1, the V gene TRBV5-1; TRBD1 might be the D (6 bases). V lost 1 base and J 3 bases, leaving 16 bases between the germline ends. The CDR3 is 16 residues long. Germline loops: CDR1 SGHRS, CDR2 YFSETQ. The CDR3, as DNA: TGCGCCAGCAGCTTGTTTGGGGGCTATCAGGACACTGAAGCTTTCTTT. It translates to CASSLFGGYQDTEAFF.

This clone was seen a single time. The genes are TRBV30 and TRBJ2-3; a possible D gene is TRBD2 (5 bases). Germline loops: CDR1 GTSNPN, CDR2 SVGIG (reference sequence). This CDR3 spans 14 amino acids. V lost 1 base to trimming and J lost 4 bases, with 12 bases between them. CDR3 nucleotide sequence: TGTGCCTGGAGTGCCGGTAGGGAGTCAGATACGCAGTATTTT. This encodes CAWSAGRESDTQYF. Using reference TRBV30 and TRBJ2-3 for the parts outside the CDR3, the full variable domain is SQTIHQWPATLVQPVGSPLSLECTVEGTSNPNLYWYRQAAGRGLQLLFYSVGIGQISSEVPQNLSASRPQDRQFILSSKKLLLSDSGFYLCAWSAGRESDTQYFGPGTRLTVL.

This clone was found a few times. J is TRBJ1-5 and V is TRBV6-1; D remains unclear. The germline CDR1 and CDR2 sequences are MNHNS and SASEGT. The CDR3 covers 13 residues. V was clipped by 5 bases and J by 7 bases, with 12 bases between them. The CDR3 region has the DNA TGTGCCAGCAGTAACGAACTCAGGCAGCCCCAGCATTTT. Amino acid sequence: CASSNELRQPQHF.

In DNA, the CDR3 is TGTGCCAGCTCACCGGAGCAGGGGGGACAGCCCCAGCATTTT. Amino acid sequence: CASSPEQGGQPQHF. The chain joins TRBV18 to TRBJ1-5; 7 bases are a match to TRBD1. The CDR3 consists of 14 residues. V dropped 3 bases and J dropped 7; count of bases not matched to a gene: 6. Germline V CDR1 and CDR2: KGHSH, LQKENI.

The CDR3 loop is CASSARLDTQYF. The CDR3 DNA reads TGTGCCAGCAGCGCGCGCCTAGATACGCAGTATTTT. J is TRBJ2-3 and V is TRBV2; D gene ambiguous. V shed 6 bases and J shed 5 bases, with 9 bases lying between them. CDR3 length equals 12 residues. Germline values: CDR1 SNHLY, CDR2 FYNNEI. The variable domain in full, completed from reference TRBV2 and TRBJ2-3, reads EPEVTQTPSHQVTQMGQEVILRCVPISNHLYFYWYRQILGQKVEFLVSFYNNEISEKSEIFDDQFSVERPDGSNFTLKIRSTKLEDSAMYFCASSARLDTQYFGPGTRLTVL.

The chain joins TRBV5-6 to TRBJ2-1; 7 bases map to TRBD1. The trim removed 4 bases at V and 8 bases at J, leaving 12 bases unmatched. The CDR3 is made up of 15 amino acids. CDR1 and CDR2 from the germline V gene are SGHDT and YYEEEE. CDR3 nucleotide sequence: TGTGCCAGCAGCCCACACAGGGGCCCCCTATATGAGCAGTTCTTC. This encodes CASSPHRGPLYEQFF.

The CDR3 DNA reads as TGTGCTAGTGGTTTGAGCGGCAGGGGTACAGGTGAGCAGTTCTTC. Protein: CASGLSGRGTGEQFF. This chain connects TRBV12-5 to TRBJ2-1, with D perhaps TRBD1 (6 bases). CDR1 and CDR2 from the germline V gene are LGHNT and FRNRAP. The CDR3 consists of 15 residues. V dropped 2 bases and J dropped 9 bases, with 17 bases sitting between them. The full variable domain, with the rest looked up from reference TRBV12-5 and TRBJ2-1, is DARVTQTPRHKVTEMGQEVTMRCQPILGHNTVFWYRQTMMQGLELLAYFRNRAPLDDSGMPKDRFSAEMPDATLATLKIQPSEPRDSAVYFCASGLSGRGTGEQFFGPGTRLTVL.

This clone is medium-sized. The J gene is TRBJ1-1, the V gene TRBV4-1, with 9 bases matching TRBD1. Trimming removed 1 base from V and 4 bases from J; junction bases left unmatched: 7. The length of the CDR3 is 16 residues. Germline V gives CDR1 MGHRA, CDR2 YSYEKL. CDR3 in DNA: TGCGCCAGCAGCCAAGCCCCGACAGGGGGAGTCACTGAAGCTTTCTTT. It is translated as CASSQAPTGGVTEAFF.

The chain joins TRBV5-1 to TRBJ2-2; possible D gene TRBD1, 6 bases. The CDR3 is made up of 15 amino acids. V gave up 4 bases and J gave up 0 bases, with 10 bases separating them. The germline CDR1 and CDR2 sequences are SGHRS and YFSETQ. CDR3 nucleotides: TGCGCCAGCAGCACACAGGGCGCGAACACCGGGGAGCTGTTTTTT. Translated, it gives CASSTQGANTGELFF.

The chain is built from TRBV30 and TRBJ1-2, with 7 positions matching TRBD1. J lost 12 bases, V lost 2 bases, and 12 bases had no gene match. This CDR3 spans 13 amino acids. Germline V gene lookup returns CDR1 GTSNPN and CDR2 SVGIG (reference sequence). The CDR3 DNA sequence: TGTGCCTGGAGTCCCTCCGGGACAGCGAGGGACACCTTC. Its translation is CAWSPSGTARDTF.

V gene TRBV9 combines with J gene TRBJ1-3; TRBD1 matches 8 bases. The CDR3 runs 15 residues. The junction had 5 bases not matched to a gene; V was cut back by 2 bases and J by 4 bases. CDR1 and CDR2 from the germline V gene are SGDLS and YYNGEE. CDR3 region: CASSVGGQAGNTIYF. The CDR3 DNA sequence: TGTGCCAGCAGCGTGGGGGGACAGGCCGGAAACACCATATATTTT.

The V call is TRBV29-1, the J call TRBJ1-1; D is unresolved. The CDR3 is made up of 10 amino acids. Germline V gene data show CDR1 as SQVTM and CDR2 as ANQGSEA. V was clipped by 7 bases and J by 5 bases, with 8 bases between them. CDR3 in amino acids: CSAGETEAFF. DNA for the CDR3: TGCAGCGCCGGGGAGACTGAAGCTTTCTTT.